Shown below are 20 T cell receptor beta chains from a single sample sequenced in a study of T cells after posttransplantation cyclophosphamide. Assay used: immunoSEQ multiplex PCR; TCRdb lists only in-frame clones, some missing. Singletons are absent from the sample, which has tens of thousands of clones. The sample was PBMCs. The receptors derive from a man aged 35-49 years in good health, CMV-negative, and a related stem cell transplant donor.

Many counts were recorded for this clone. This sequence joins TRBV29-1 and TRBJ1-1; 10 bases line up with TRBD1. The V and J ends lost 4 bases and 4 bases, in that order; junction bases with no gene match: 3. Per germline, CDR1 SQVTM and CDR2 ANQGSEA. The CDR3 is made up of 13 amino acids. The chain's CDR3 is CSVAGQGTTEAFF. As DNA, the CDR3 is TGCAGCGTTGCGGGACAGGGGACCACTGAAGCTTTCTTT.

This clone was seen more than once but under ten times. Other DNA sequences in the sample encode the same CDR3. The chain combines TRBV27 with TRBJ2-7, with TRBD2 as a possible D gene (6 bases). There are 15 residues in the CDR3. Looked up from germline, CDR1 is MNHEY and CDR2 is SMNVEV (reference sequence). Trimming pared 6 bases from V and 3 bases from J, leaving 18 bases between. DNA for the CDR3: TGTGCCAGCAGCTTGGCGGGGACGGCGGGCTACGAGCAGTACTTC. Encoded protein: CASSLAGTAGYEQYF.

This clone has at least ten counts. The chain is built from TRBV28 and TRBJ2-5; D might be TRBD1 (7 bases). CDR3 length equals 16 residues. Per germline, CDR1 MDHEN and CDR2 SYDVKM. Trimming removed 4 bases from V and 5 bases from J, with 20 bases in between. The CDR3 DNA reads TGTGCCAGCAGTTCCCCCGCGGAGGGGGCTGTTGAGACCCAGTACTTC. Translated, it gives CASSSPAEGAVETQYF.

Ten or more counts support this clone. J is TRBJ2-7 and V is TRBV19; D unclear. Looked up from germline, CDR1 is LNHDA and CDR2 is SQIVND (reference sequence). V was pared by 4 bases and J by 0 bases, with 13 bases between. CDR3 length: 15 amino acids. This CDR3 is CASSSGGASSYEQYF. CDR3 sequence (DNA): TGTGCCAGTAGTAGTGGTGGAGCGAGCTCCTACGAGCAGTACTTC.

This clone has at least ten counts. V and J are TRBV9 and TRBJ1-1, with D hard to call. Germline V CDR1 and CDR2: SGDLS, YYNGEE. V was clipped by 3 bases and J by 1 base, with 10 bases between them. The CDR3 spans 14 residues. This chain's CDR3 is CASSGAGWNTEAFF. CDR3 DNA: TGTGCCAGCAGCGGAGCGGGTTGGAACACTGAAGCTTTCTTT.

The rearrangement links TRBV28 to TRBJ2-5, with TRBD2 matching over 9 bases. The end of the DNA fits TRBJ2-7 better, so the J call may be wrong. CDR1 is MDHEN, CDR2 SYDVKM, per germline. This CDR3 region has 14 residues. This CDR3 reads CASSSQREVYEQYF. Written as DNA, the CDR3 is TGTGCCAGCAGTTCCCAGCGGGAGGTCTACGAGCAGTACTTC.

In its sample, this clone was seen many times. This chain joins TRBV5-1 and TRBJ1-3; a weak D match, TRBD1 (5 bases). Trimming removed 0 bases from V and 0 bases from J, with 13 bases in between. This CDR3 contains 17 residues. Per the germline V gene, CDR1 is SGHRS and CDR2 is YFSETQ. The CDR3 bases are TGCGCCAGCAGCTTGGGACAGACCTTACTCTCTGGAAACACCATATATTTT. Its protein product is CASSLGQTLLSGNTIYF.

This clone has ten or more counts. The chain carries TRBV7-3 and TRBJ2-1; 14 bases agree with TRBD2. The CDR3 is 15 amino acids. Germline CDR1 reads SGHTA; CDR2 reads FQGTGA. Losses at the gene ends were 5 bases for V and 6 bases for J; bases not matched to a gene: 3. The CDR3 here is CASSPGLAGANEQFF. Written as DNA, the CDR3 is TGTGCCAGCAGCCCGGGACTAGCGGGGGCCAATGAGCAGTTCTTC.

This clone was counted ten times or more. The rearrangement links TRBV7-2 to TRBJ2-1; the D is unclear. The germline V gene encodes CDR1 SGHTA and CDR2 FQGNSA. CDR3 length equals 13 residues. Trimming removed 2 bases at V and 5 bases at J, with 7 bases between. CDR3 sequence: CASSLNPNNEQFF. CDR3 DNA sequence: TGTGCCAGCAGCTTAAATCCAAACAATGAGCAGTTCTTC.

This clone was seen many times. The gene calls are TRBV6-5 and TRBJ1-5; D is unresolved. CDR3 length: 15 amino acids. Germline V gene sequence: CDR1 MNHEY, CDR2 SVGAGI. V gave up 0 bases and J gave up 4 bases, with 10 bases separating them. Written as DNA, the CDR3 is TGTGCCAGCAGTTACTCTGCTACCGCAAATCAGCCCCAGCATTTT. As protein: CASSYSATANQPQHF.

This clone was counted ten times or more. This sequence joins TRBV7-8 and TRBJ2-7; possibly TRBD2 for D (5 bases). CDR3 size: 14 residues. Trimming cost V 4 bases and J 1 base, with 11 bases left between them. CDR1 is SGHVS and CDR2 is FQNEAQ in the germline V gene. The CDR3 region is CASSSSGVSYEQYF. CDR3 in DNA: TGTGCCAGCAGCTCCAGCGGTGTATCCTACGAGCAGTACTTC.

This clone appeared many times. This sequence joins TRBV2 and TRBJ2-7; D gene uncertain. Germline-derived CDR1 and CDR2 are SNHLY and FYNNEI. CDR3 length: 11 residues. V gave up 1 base and J gave up 9 bases, with 7 bases separating them. The CDR3 DNA reads as TGTGCCAGCAGTGAAGTTAGTGGGCAGTACTTC. This codes for CASSEVSGQYF.

This clone has ten or more counts. Its ends do not fully match the called genes, so a read error is possible. The chain couples TRBV28 to TRBJ2-1, with 7 positions matching TRBD2. The CDR3 has 16 residues. The germline CDR1 and CDR2 sequences are MDHEN and SYDVKM. In nucleotides, the CDR3 is TGTGCCAGCAGTGATCCTTGGGGGGGGACCTACAGTGAGCAGTTCTTC. It yields the protein CASSDPWGGTYSEQFF.

This clone was observed at least ten times. This chain links TRBV7-3 with TRBJ2-2; 11 nucleotides line up with TRBD1. V lost 4 bases to trimming and J lost 7 bases; unmatched junction nucleotides: 2. This CDR3 has 14 residues. CDR1 is SGHTA, CDR2 FQGTGA, per germline. The CDR3: CASSSGQGVGELFF. CDR3 in DNA: TGTGCCAGCAGCTCGGGACAGGGGGTCGGGGAGCTGTTTTTT.

This clone was counted many times. This chain links TRBV6-1 with TRBJ1-1; TRBD1 aligns across 7 bases. CDR1 is MNHNS, CDR2 SASEGT, per germline. V shed 2 bases, J shed 1 base, and the junction held 4 bases outside the gene matches. The CDR3 has 15 amino acids. CDR3 loop: CASSEFRTGNTEAFF. As DNA, the CDR3 is TGTGCCAGCAGTGAATTTCGGACAGGGAACACTGAAGCTTTCTTT.

This clone was found many times. The chain employs TRBV10-2 and TRBJ1-2; 7 bases agree with TRBD1. Trimming removed 10 bases from V and 8 bases from J; junction bases left unmatched: 16. The CDR3 is 14 residues long. The V gene's germline CDR1 is WSHSY and CDR2 SAAADI. Here the CDR3 reads CATRRGRGILGYTF. DNA of the CDR3: TGCGCCACGCGTCGGGGCAGGGGGATTTTGGGCTACACCTTC.

At least ten counts were recorded for this clone. V usage is TRBV10-3 and J usage is TRBJ2-3; TRBD1 might be the D (6 bases). V lost 0 bases and J 6 bases, leaving 16 bases between the germline ends. The CDR3 totals 16 residues. Germline V gene lookup returns CDR1 ENHRY and CDR2 SYGVKD. CDR3 region: CAISESTGSTADTQYF. In DNA form, the CDR3 reads TGTGCCATCAGTGAGTCGACAGGTTCTACGGCGGATACGCAGTATTTT.

There are many counts of this clone. The chain employs TRBV29-1 and TRBJ1-2; 10 nucleotides line up with TRBD1. There are 12 residues in the CDR3. Losses at the gene ends were 7 bases for V and 7 bases for J; bases not matched to a gene: 6. Germline CDR1 is SQVTM and CDR2 is ANQGSEA. CDR3 amino acids: CSARQGAGGYTF. The CDR3 DNA sequence: TGCAGCGCCCGACAGGGGGCGGGTGGCTACACCTTC. Based on the CDR3 plus reference TRBV29-1 and TRBJ1-2, the full variable domain is SAVISQKPSRDICQRGTSLTIQCQVDSQVTMMFWYRQQPGQSLTLIATANQGSEATYESGFVIDKFPISRPNLTFSTLTVSNMSPEDSSIYLCSARQGAGGYTFGSGTRLTVV.

This clone was seen at least ten times. V gene TRBV7-9 combines with J gene TRBJ2-7, with 11 bases that match TRBD2. Germline loops: CDR1 SEHNR, CDR2 FQNEAQ (reference sequence). J lost 3 bases, V lost 3 bases, and 13 bases had no gene match. CDR3 length: 18 amino acids. CDR3 in amino acids: CASSFTPTSGIRGYEQYF. The CDR3 bases are TGTGCCAGCAGCTTCACCCCGACTAGCGGGATAAGAGGCTACGAGCAGTACTTC.

A few counts support this clone. The chain joins TRBV18 to TRBJ2-5, with D maybe TRBD1 (5 bases). The J call may be incorrect, as the DNA end agrees better with TRBJ2-7. CDR1 and CDR2 (germline): KGHSH, LQKENI. CDR3 length: 14 residues. The DNA for the CDR3 is TGTGCCAGCTCACGATCGGGCAGGGCCTACGAGCAGTACTTC. It yields the protein CASSRSGRAYEQYF.